This TCR beta chain came from a study of CD8+ T cells in alopecia areata. Researchers picked out CD4+ and CD8+ T cells from PBMCs by sorting. Deletions cut 1 base from V and 1 base from J, with 9 bases between. The CDR3 has 14 residues. The germline gives CDR1 GTSNPN, CDR2 SVGIG (reference sequence). RNA, once extracted, was reverse transcribed into cDNA for use as the sequencing template. Here immunoSEQ multiplex PCR was the method, and the copy in TCRdb shows in-frame clones only, minus some. The table has fewer than 80,000 clones, 60% seen once. The source was CD8+ T cells sorted from blood, collected at week 0. This TCR was sampled from a human donor with alopecia areata. This sequence joins TRBV30 and TRBJ2-3, with D unclear. The CDR3 DNA follows: TGTGCCTGGAGTGCGGGCGCGGGCACAGATACGCAGTATTTT. It encodes CAWSAGAGTDTQYF.